Described below is a single T cell receptor beta chain sequence and its context. Its antigen remains unidentified. CDR3 length: 15 amino acids. The V segment lost 6 bases and the J segment 2 bases; nucleotides outside the gene matches: 10. The germline CDR1 and CDR2 sequences are MNHEY and SVGAGI. The data are from a study of shared clonotypes between healthy human individuals. For the study at large: Contributing individuals were two females and a few males aged 18 to 49. Study-wide results and caveats: Naive CD4 clonotype sharing across several donors was 4% to 5%.

Assay: immunoSEQ multiplex PCR; the TCRdb copy retains only in-frame clones and omits some. The table records roughly 1,500,000 clones, 98% of them present only once. This receptor was taken from a man under 40 in good health. Specimen: naive CD4+ T cells sorted from blood. The subset is: CD45RA+ positively selected. This sequence joins TRBV6-5 and TRBJ2-7; 7 bases align to TRBD1. The CDR3 sequence: CASRETGIGPYEQYF. The CDR3, as DNA: TGTGCCAGCAGGGAGACAGGGATTGGACCCTACGAGCAGTACTTC.